The entry that follows covers one T cell receptor (beta chain) sequence. The antigen it binds to is not known. No much larger clonotype is one base removed from it; base qualities were not supplied. Preparation of the library involved the immunoSEQ multiplex PCR assay. The study's own analysis went as follows. A statistical classification framework was developed to diagnose cytomegalovirus status using the catalog of TCR beta chain sequences. Sourced from immuneACCESS, this table was stored by TCRdb with only in-frame sequences that have V and J called. A share of the clones is absent; for the studies checked, an unresolved V gene accounts for under half, and the remainder has no known explanation. That table gives V, J and clone size, and the DNA gave D and trimming. The sample records approximately 180,000 clones, around 87% of which are singletons. 1.4% of the sample is held by the ten biggest clonotypes.

Separate from the approximately 700-subject first cohort, the validation cohort of more than 90 subjects was the group to which the donors belonged. This entry belongs to a study of cytomegalovirus exposure and HLA in healthy donors (dated by TCRdb to the late 2010s). Looking at the study overall: A later analysis indicated that the 95 to 150 validation repertoires were generated on the platform also employed for the roughly 720 repertoires of the first cohort. The study aimed to test whether signatures of past pathogen exposure could be identified by cataloging public T cell receptors. High-throughput TCR immunosequencing, statistical association of individual TCRs with disease status, and machine learning were combined to predict cytomegalovirus infection status. In addition to the first cohort of around 670 subjects, a separate validation cohort of 130 or so different subjects was used. Here is what the overall study found, with its caveats: The study gave a list of 150 to 200 TCR beta chains associated with cytomegalovirus. In vitro tests confirmed that a few of the cytomegalovirus-associated TCR beta chains recognize cytomegalovirus antigens. According to the authors, the approach could potentially be generalized to other disease states and immunological phenotypes. In a later analysis, TCRs clustered in the first cohort were found to also tend to co-occur in the 130 or so validation repertoires, with 94% of cluster scores above 0. In both the original and validation cohorts, the classifier was reported to diagnose cytomegalovirus status with high specificity and sensitivity. Most TCR sequences were seen in very few donors, while some public TCRs were found in many individuals. A later analysis lacked HLA typing for the validation cohort, so it scored co-occurrence in that cohort across all 110 or so repertoires.

CDR1 and CDR2 were assigned from the germline V gene as LGHNT and FRNRAP. The trim is 1 base for V and 0 bases for J, with a gap of 7 bases between the germline ends. The CDR3 holds 16 amino acids from the cysteine to the phenylalanine. The CDR3 DNA has 48 bases and is translated from base 1. In this chain, TRBV12-5 is recombined with TRBJ1-6; no D segment can be confidently identified. The clonotype comes from a woman aged 25 to 39 in good health and CMV-seronegative. The specimen was PBMCs. The base sequence is TGTGCTAGTGGTTTGGATCTCAGCTCCTATAATTCACCCCTCCACTTT. The encoded protein is CASGLDLSSYNSPLHF.